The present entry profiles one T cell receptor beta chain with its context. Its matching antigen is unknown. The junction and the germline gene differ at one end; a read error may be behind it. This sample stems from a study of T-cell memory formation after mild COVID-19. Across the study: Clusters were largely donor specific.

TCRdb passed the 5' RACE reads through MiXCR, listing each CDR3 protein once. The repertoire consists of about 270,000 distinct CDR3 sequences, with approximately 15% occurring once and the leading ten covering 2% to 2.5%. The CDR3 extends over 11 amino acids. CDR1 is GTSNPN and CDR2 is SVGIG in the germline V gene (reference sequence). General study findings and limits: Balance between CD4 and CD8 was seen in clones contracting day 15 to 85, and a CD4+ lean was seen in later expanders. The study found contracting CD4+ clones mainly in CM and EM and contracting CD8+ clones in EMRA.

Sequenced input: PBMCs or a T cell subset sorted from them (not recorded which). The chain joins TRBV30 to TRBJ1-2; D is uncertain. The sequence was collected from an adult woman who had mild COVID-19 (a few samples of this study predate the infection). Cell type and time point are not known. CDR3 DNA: TGTGCCTGGAGTGGTAACCATGGCTACACCTTC. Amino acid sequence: CAWSGNHGYTF.